This TCR beta chain is drawn from a study of T cell responses to AZD1222 COVID-19 vaccine. Study outcomes and limitations: Researchers report vaccine-associated CD4 TCRs spanning spike, with dominance at 160-218 and 743-854. Females outnumbered males among donors, who were mostly white British; clonal diversity was possibly underestimated. As reported, nearly half of all spike-specific TCRs target variant regions that are unmutated.

Germline V lookup: CDR1 LGHNA, CDR2 YSLEER. This CDR3 is built from 16 residues. Trimming removed 0 bases from V and 1 base from J, with 13 bases in between. Only in-frame clones appear in the TCRdb table, and some are missing; sequencing was by immunoSEQ multiplex PCR. The sample shows around 99,000 clones, approximately 91% of them seen only once. Of note for this clone: The antigen is unknown.

This sequence joins TRBV4-3 and TRBJ2-7; D is possibly TRBD1 or TRBD2 (5 bases each). The specimen comprised peripheral blood, sampled on day 0 of MenACWY control vaccination. This clonotype originated in an adult in good health. The CDR3 is CASSQEVEGRSYEQYF. The CDR3 DNA reads TGCGCCAGCAGCCAAGAAGTTGAGGGGCGGTCCTACGAGCAGTACTTC.